The 6 T cell receptor beta chains below come from one sample, sequenced in a study of blood T cell repertoires in COVID-19. Measured with immunoSEQ multiplex PCR; TCRdb has only the in-frame clones, and not every one. The repertoire holds about 250,000 clones, with roughly 90% as singletons. The sample consisted of PBMCs or T cells enriched from blood (not recorded which). The receptors originated from a woman aged 50 to 60 who had recovered from COVID-19.

The chain is built from TRBV3-1 (or the pseudogene TRBV3-2) and TRBJ2-3; 10 bases are shared with TRBD1. Germline V gives CDR1 LGHDT, CDR2 YNNKEL (reference sequence). Unmatched junction bases numbered 1, after V lost 2 bases and J lost 11 bases. CDR3 length equals 12 residues. CDR3 loop: CASSQRDRGQYF. CDR3 coding DNA: TGTGCCAGCAGCCAACGGGACAGGGGGCAGTATTTT.

This clone was observed a handful of times. The CDR3 reads CASRRTSGRQDTQYF. In nucleotides, the CDR3 is TGTGCCAGCAGGCGGACTAGCGGGAGACAGGATACGCAGTATTTT. The J gene is TRBJ2-3, the V gene TRBV28; 13 nucleotides agree with TRBD2. The germline V gene has CDR1 MDHEN and CDR2 SYDVKM. Losses at the gene ends were 6 bases for V and 6 bases for J; bases not matched to a gene: 6. The CDR3 is 15 residues long.

V usage is TRBV7-2 and J usage is TRBJ1-4; TRBD1 is a possible D gene (5 bases). Germline lookup yields CDR1 SGHTA and CDR2 FQGNSA. V lost 2 bases to trimming and J lost 0 bases, with 13 bases between them. The CDR3 is made up of 17 amino acids. The CDR3: CASSLSTGPPTNEKLFF. CDR3 DNA sequence: TGTGCCAGCAGCTTATCCACAGGACCCCCAACTAATGAAAAACTGTTTTTT.

J is TRBJ2-3 and V is TRBV5-4; 7 bases match TRBD1. Germline V CDR1 and CDR2: SGHNT, YYREEE (reference sequence). V lost 4 bases and J lost 2; bases outside the gene matches: 10. The CDR3 is 16 amino acids. The DNA for the CDR3 is TGTGCCAGCAGCAGACGGGACAGTATCCTCACAGATACGCAGTATTTT. Protein product: CASSRRDSILTDTQYF.

This clone is a singleton in its sample. The V gene is TRBV29-1, the J gene TRBJ2-1, with TRBD1 identical over 8 bases. Trimming took 4 bases from V and 6 from J; bases not matched to a gene: 11. The CDR3 is 15 residues long. CDR1 and CDR2 (germline): SQVTM, ANQGSEA. CDR3: CSVGPPGQVANEQFF. The CDR3 nucleotides are TGCAGCGTTGGGCCCCCGGGACAGGTAGCCAATGAGCAGTTCTTC.

This chain links TRBV27 with TRBJ2-7; 8 nucleotides match TRBD1. The CDR3 spans 13 residues. Germline V gene lookup returns CDR1 MNHEY and CDR2 SMNVEV (reference sequence). V gave up 4 bases and J gave up 4 bases; unmatched junction bases: 3. This CDR3 is CASSSRGRYEQYF. The DNA for the CDR3 is TGTGCCAGCAGTTCCAGGGGGCGATACGAGCAGTACTTC.